This T cell receptor (beta chain) originates from a study of CD8+ T cells in alopecia areata (dated by TCRdb to the late 2010s). Study-wide context: The treated patients, all with moderate-to-severe alopecia areata, were enrolled in an open-label pilot trial of oral tofacitinib given at 5 to 10 mg twice daily. Patients stayed on tofacitinib for 6 to 18 months and then had 6 months of follow-up off drug so that delayed response and recurrence could be assessed. Disease severity in treated patients was measured with the SALT score, which quantifies the percentage of affected scalp surface area. The study used high-throughput TCRbeta sequencing to examine T cell clonal expansion in alopecia areata, in both the C3H/HeJ mouse model and human patients. In humans, TCRbeta sequencing was performed on scalp tissue and on sorted CD4+ and CD8+ peripheral blood T cells from healthy controls and from patients with patchy or totalis/universalis alopecia areata. Biopsies were taken from tofacitinib-treated patients at baseline and at 4 and 24 weeks of treatment, and a later scalp biopsy was taken in several of the tofacitinib-treated patients. Scalp clonality was compared across normal scalp (n=4), patchy alopecia areata scalp (n=8), and alopecia totalis/universalis scalp (n=8). RNA was extracted with the PAXgene miRNA kit for fixed scalp, the miRNeasy kit for PBMCs, and the RNeasy kit for mouse skin. TCRbeta CDR3 regions were amplified by immunoSEQ multiplex PCR with 35 Vbeta forward and 13 Jbeta reverse primers.

As for this clone: Its antigen remains undetermined. It has no much larger one-base neighbor in the sample; base qualities were not kept.

The CDR3 holds 15 amino acids from the cysteine to the phenylalanine. Only the CDR3 DNA is retained, 45 bases long and in frame from the first base. Via the germline V gene, CDR1 is SGHDT and CDR2 YYEEEE. Trimming at the junction amounts to 2 bases on V and 4 bases on J, and the germline ends lie 15 bases apart. Receptor libraries were prepared by the immunoSEQ multiplex PCR assay. RNA was extracted from all samples and reverse transcribed into cDNA, which served as template for TCR sequencing. First-strand cDNA was synthesized with SuperScript III using a 2:1 mix of oligo-dT and random hexamers. A synthetic immune receptor repertoire was used to assess amplification bias, and residual bias was removed computationally. Per the original workflow: Raw reads were preprocessed to remove errors, and CDR3 was defined according to IMGT conventions as the region from the conserved cysteine to phenylalanine. To get clonality, Shannon entropy was normalized by log2 of the number of productive unique TCRs and the result was subtracted from 1. Whether each scalp clone was CD4 or CD8 was inferred by checking scalp TCRbeta sequences against the CD4 and CD8 repertoires from sorted blood. TCRdb stores this immuneACCESS table with in-frame sequences only. Part of the clones is absent; in the studies checked, under half of the shortfall reflects unresolved V genes, and no reason is known for the rest. V, J and clone size were drawn from that table, and D and trimming were deduced from the DNA. The sample yields roughly 110,000 clones; less than 70% were counted once. The ten largest account for roughly 3.5% of the sample.

Read against the paper, the sample's time point label means: roughly 24 weeks on oral tofacitinib. The sample's treatment or condition label is to be understood as: oral pan-JAK inhibitor, 5-10 mg twice daily. From alopecia areata patients, peripheral blood was collected along with lesional scalp punch biopsies. PBMCs were isolated by density centrifugation and stained for CD3, CD4 and CD8, after which CD4+ and CD8+ T cells were sorted on a FACSAria. The study at large found these results: Shared TCR sequences between patients were less evident than in mice, which may be partly attributable to HLA diversity in the patient population. Because the treated cohort was small and had only one nonresponder, larger studies are needed to examine links between baseline CD8+ expansion and response. Lesional scalp, especially in alopecia totalis/universalis, showed higher clonality and more expanded CD8+ clones than normal scalp, suggesting antigenic drive. Tofacitinib significantly lowered scalp clonality and the number of expanded CD8+ clones among the top 100 scalp clones. During tofacitinib treatment, many expanded lesional clones remained in scalp and blood, and this persistence may partly explain relapse after treatment is stopped. Scalp TCR repertoire analysis is complicated because resident alphabeta T cells in normal human skin are also sequenced, whereas mouse skin is dominated by gammadelta T cells.

The V and J segments used are TRBV5-6 and TRBJ1-1; no D segment can be confidently identified. The origin of this receptor is a human donor with alopecia areata. The sample in question was CD4+ T cells sorted from blood, obtained at week 24, from a patient treated with tofacitinib. The CDR3 protein: CASSFGRPMGTEAFF. The nucleotide sequence is TGTGCCAGCAGCTTTGGACGACCTATGGGCACTGAAGCTTTCTTT.